The clone carrying this T cell receptor beta chain came up once. Antigen specificity is unknown. The time point here: week 23, last vaccination. Vaccinated patients received 300 ug of mutant IDH1 20-mer peptide per dose, with topical imiquimod. This record comes from a study of a mutant IDH1 vaccine in newly diagnosed glioma. Study-wide background: Vaccine administration was initiated 4-6 weeks following radiotherapy alone, or with temozolomide cycles. Mean patient age was around 40 years; 62.5% were male and around 40% female. Antecedent treatment encompassed radiotherapy, temozolomide, or their combination; the majority received both.

V was pared by 2 bases and J by 7 bases, with 12 bases between. From germline, CDR1 is MNHNS and CDR2 SASEGT. The CDR3 runs to 14 residues. Assay: immunoSEQ multiplex PCR; the TCRdb copy retains only in-frame clones and omits some. The sample yields 45,000 to 65,000 clones, about 81% seen once. Regarding the study as a whole: Most patients, around 94%, showed vaccine-induced immune responses.

The material sequenced was PBMCs, taken from a glioma patient whose treatment included an IDH1 peptide vaccine. The TCR originated in a woman between 35 and 50 years old with glioma. Some clones in this sample may be carry-over from other donors' samples. The chain links TRBV6-1 to TRBJ1-3; D not resolved. DNA for the CDR3: TGTGCCAGCAGTGAATGGTCAGGCGGGAACACCATATATTTT. Encoded protein: CASSEWSGGNTIYF.